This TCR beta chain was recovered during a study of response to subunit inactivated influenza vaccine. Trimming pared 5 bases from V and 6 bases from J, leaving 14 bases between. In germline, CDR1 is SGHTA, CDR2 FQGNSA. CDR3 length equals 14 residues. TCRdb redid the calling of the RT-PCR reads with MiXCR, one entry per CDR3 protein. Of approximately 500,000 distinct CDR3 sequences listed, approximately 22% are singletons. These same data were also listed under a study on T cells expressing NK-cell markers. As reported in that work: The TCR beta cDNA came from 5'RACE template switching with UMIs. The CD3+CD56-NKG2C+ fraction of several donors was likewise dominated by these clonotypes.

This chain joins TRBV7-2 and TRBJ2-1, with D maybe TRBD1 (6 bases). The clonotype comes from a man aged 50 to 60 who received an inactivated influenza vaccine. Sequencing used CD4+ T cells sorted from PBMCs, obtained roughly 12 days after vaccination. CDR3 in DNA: TGTGCCAGCAGCCTATGGACAGAAAGCAATGAGCAGTTCTTC. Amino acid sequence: CASSLWTESNEQFF.